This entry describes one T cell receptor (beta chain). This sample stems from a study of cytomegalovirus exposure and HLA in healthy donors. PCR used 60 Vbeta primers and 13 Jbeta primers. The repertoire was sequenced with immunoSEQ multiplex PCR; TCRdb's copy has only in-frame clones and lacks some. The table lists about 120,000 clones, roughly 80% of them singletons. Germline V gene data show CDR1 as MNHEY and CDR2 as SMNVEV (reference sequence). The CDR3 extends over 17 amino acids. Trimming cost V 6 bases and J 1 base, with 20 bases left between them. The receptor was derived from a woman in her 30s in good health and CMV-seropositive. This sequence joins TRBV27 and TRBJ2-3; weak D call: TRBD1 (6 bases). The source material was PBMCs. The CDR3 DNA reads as TGTGCCAGCAGCGTCCTACTGGGGGACACAGGCACAGATACGCAGTATTTT. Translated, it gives CASSVLLGDTGTDTQYF.